The 32 T cell receptor beta chains reported below all come from one sample, sequenced in a study of T-cell reconstitution after alpha-beta-depleted transplantation in children. Preparation of the TCRbeta library was carried out with unique molecular identifiers. From the PCR reads, TCRdb called clonotypes with MiXCR, one entry per CDR3 protein. The data show 98,000 or so distinct CDR3 sequences, with 5.5% to 6.5% seen just once and roughly 20% held by the top ten. The material was PBMCs, mostly from graft donor cells, obtained 360 days after TCRalphabeta/CD19-depleted stem cell transplant. The source is a male patient between 2 and 10 years old who had a stem cell transplant for acute lymphoblastic leukemia, so the T cells may come from the graft donor.

The sample holds a few counts of this clonotype. The V gene is TRBV7-8, the J gene TRBJ2-7, with TRBD1 matching 7 bases. The germline V gene encodes CDR1 SGHVS and CDR2 FQNEAQ. J was trimmed by 2 bases and V by 3 bases; bases with no gene match: 7. The CDR3 is made up of 15 amino acids. The CDR3 loop reads CASSFSQGDAYEQYF. CDR3 in DNA: TGTGCCAGCAGCTTTAGCCAGGGGGACGCCTACGAGCAGTACTTC. Supplemented by reference TRBV7-8 and TRBJ2-7, the full variable domain reads GAGVSQSPRYKVAKRGQDVALRCDPISGHVSLFWYQQALGQGPEFLTYFQNEAQLDKSGLPSDRFFAERPEGSVSTLKIQRTQQEDSAVYLCASSFSQGDAYEQYFGPGTRLTVT.

In its sample, this clonotype was seen a few times. The V and J genes are TRBV28 and TRBJ2-5; 8 nucleotides match TRBD2. Germline-derived CDR1 and CDR2 are MDHEN and SYDVKM. The CDR3 has 14 residues. V was pared by 6 bases and J by 5 bases, with 8 bases of the junction left unmatched. CDR3 in amino acids: CASSTSGRWETQYF. In DNA, the CDR3 is TGTGCCAGCAGCACTAGCGGAAGATGGGAGACCCAGTACTTC. The whole variable domain, filled in from reference TRBV28 and TRBJ2-5, reads DVKVTQSSRYLVKRTGEKVFLECVQDMDHENMFWYRQDPGLGLRLIYFSYDVKMKEKGDIPEGYSVSREKKERFSLILESASTNQTSMYLCASSTSGRWETQYFGPGTRLLVL.

This clonotype was counted many times. The rearrangement links TRBV7-9 to TRBJ2-3; possible D gene TRBD2, 5 bases. Germline lookup yields CDR1 SEHNR and CDR2 FQNEAQ (reference sequence). CDR3 length: 16 residues. The germline V and J ends were trimmed by 5 bases and 6 bases, with 21 bases remaining between them. The CDR3 DNA follows: TGTGCCAGCAGCCCTTTTTGGGAGCGCTATGAGGATACGCAGTATTTT. It codes for CASSPFWERYEDTQYF.

This clonotype turned up a few times. The V call is TRBV27, the J call TRBJ2-3; D is undetermined. Germline V lookup: CDR1 MNHEY, CDR2 SMNVEV (reference sequence). The CDR3 runs to 16 residues. The germline V and J ends were trimmed by 6 bases and 2 bases, with 18 bases remaining between them. Here the CDR3 reads CASRSLAYMLTDTQYF. CDR3 bases: TGTGCCAGCAGATCTCTCGCTTACATGCTCACAGATACGCAGTATTTT.

In this sample, this clonotype turned up many times. V is TRBV5-1 and J is TRBJ2-7; the D gene is possibly TRBD2 (6 bases). Germline CDR1 reads SGHRS; CDR2 reads YFSETQ. The CDR3 has 14 residues. Trimming took 0 bases from V and 4 from J, leaving 11 bases between them. In DNA, the CDR3 is TGCGCCAGCAGCTTGGCTTACGGGACTTACGAGCAGTACTTC. This codes for CASSLAYGTYEQYF.

Of note for this clonotype: A clone one base away is much larger, so this may be a read error. The J gene is TRBJ2-6, the V gene TRBV28; D call uncertain. V dropped 4 bases and J dropped 7 bases, with 11 bases sitting between them. Germline CDR1 is MDHEN and CDR2 is SYDVKM. The CDR3 is made up of 14 amino acids. CDR3 nucleotides: TGTGCCAGCAGTTACCTTTGGGGTGCCAACGTCCTGACTTTC. Translating gives CASSYLWGANVLTF.

In its sample, this clonotype was seen many times. V is TRBV12-3 or TRBV12-4 and J is TRBJ1-1, with a tentative D call TRBD1 (6 bases). This CDR3 is built from 16 residues. With 6 bases removed from V and 3 bases from J, the gap between germline ends came to 20 bases. CDR3: CASSYIPQGKDTEAFF. In DNA, the CDR3 is TGTGCCAGCAGCTATATACCACAGGGTAAGGACACTGAAGCTTTCTTT.

The table lists this clonotype with many counts. The CDR3 loop reads CASSFTTGYGYTF. CDR3 nucleotides: TGTGCCAGCAGCTTCACGACAGGGTATGGCTACACCTTC. This chain joins TRBV7-3 and TRBJ1-2; 7 bases are a match to TRBD1. With 3 bases clipped from V and 5 bases from J, the junction kept 3 bases outside the gene matches. This CDR3 is 13 amino acids long. Germline V gene sequence: CDR1 SGHTA, CDR2 FQGTGA.

This clonotype appeared many times. The V call is TRBV28, the J call TRBJ1-3; D remains unclear. Trimming removed 6 bases from V and 0 bases from J, with 6 bases in between. The CDR3 totals 13 residues. Germline CDR1 reads MDHEN; CDR2 reads SYDVKM. The CDR3 loop reads CASSPYSGNTIYF. For the CDR3, the DNA is TGTGCCAGCAGCCCATACTCTGGAAACACCATATATTTT.

In this sample, this clonotype turned up a few times. The chain carries TRBV4-1 and TRBJ2-2, with D unclear. The V end was cut by 4 bases, the J end by 1 base, with 7 bases between. The CDR3 is 14 amino acids. Germline lookup yields CDR1 MGHRA and CDR2 YSYEKL. The CDR3 nucleotides are TGCGCCAGCAGCCTCGCTTTGAACACCGGGGAGCTGTTTTTT. Its protein is CASSLALNTGELFF.

This clonotype showed up many times. The V gene is TRBV11-2, the J gene TRBJ2-5; D unresolved. Deletions cut 8 bases from V and 3 bases from J, with 16 bases between. Per germline, CDR1 SGHAT and CDR2 FQNNGV. The CDR3 extends over 14 amino acids. CDR3 DNA: TGTGCCAGCTGCCCCGCGAAACGGGAAGAGACCCAGTACTTC. It codes for CASCPAKREETQYF.

This chain uses TRBV29-1 with TRBJ2-7; TRBD2 is a possible D gene (6 bases). This CDR3 has 15 amino acids. CDR1 is SQVTM, CDR2 ANQGSEA, per germline. Trimming took off 0 bases at V and 3 bases at J, with 15 bases between the two ends. For the CDR3, the DNA is TGCAGCGTTGAAGATCCGGGCGGAGGGGTCTACGAGCAGTACTTC. This translates into CSVEDPGGGVYEQYF.

This clonotype was counted many times. The genes are TRBV27 and TRBJ2-2, with D hard to call. The CDR3 extends over 14 amino acids. V lost 1 base and J 1 base, leaving 4 bases between the germline ends. Germline assignment: CDR1 MNHEY and CDR2 SMNVEV (reference sequence). The CDR3 spells CASSLLQNTGELFF. The CDR3 DNA reads TGTGCCAGCAGTTTATTACAGAACACCGGGGAGCTGTTTTTT.

This clonotype was recorded many times. The J gene is TRBJ1-5, the V gene TRBV6-5, with D possibly being TRBD1 (5 bases). The CDR3 is 14 amino acids. Germline V gene data show CDR1 as MNHEY and CDR2 as SVGAGI. The V end lost 2 bases, the J end lost 7 bases, and 12 bases lay between the germline ends. CDR3 sequence: CASSYLVGVQPQHF. The CDR3, as DNA: TGTGCCAGCAGTTACCTCGTGGGGGTGCAGCCCCAGCATTTT.

The table lists this clonotype with a few counts. This chain joins TRBV23-1 and TRBJ2-5; either TRBD1 or TRBD2 may supply D (6 bases each). TRBV23-1 is annotated as an ORF whose role is uncertain. V was trimmed by 2 bases and J by 3 bases, leaving 16 bases between them. This CDR3 is built from 16 residues. For the CDR3, the DNA is TGCGCCAGCAGTCAACCTCACAGGGACTCGGAAGAGACCCAGTACTTC. Translating it yields CASSQPHRDSEETQYF.

This clonotype was detected only a few times. The genes are TRBV24-1 and TRBJ2-7; a weak D match, TRBD2 (6 bases). The CDR3 has 13 amino acids. Trimming took 4 bases from V and 7 from J, leaving 13 bases between them. Germline loops: CDR1 KGHDR, CDR2 SFDVKD. As DNA, the CDR3 is TGTGCCACCAGTGACCTTAATGCGGGAGAGCAGTACTTC. It specifies CATSDLNAGEQYF.

This clonotype turned up a few times. This chain uses TRBV15 with TRBJ2-4; possible D gene TRBD2, 5 bases. V was pared by 5 bases and J by 1 base, with 24 bases between. Germline-derived CDR1 and CDR2 are LNHNV and YYDKDF (reference sequence). This CDR3 contains 19 residues. CDR3 region: CATSAFGPGATRAKNIQYF. The CDR3 DNA reads TGTGCCACCAGCGCCTTCGGACCTGGCGCAACTAGGGCCAAAAACATTCAGTACTTC.

There are many counts of this clonotype. Here the CDR3 reads CASSPEGENNEQYF. CDR3 nucleotides: TGTGCCAGCAGTCCGGAGGGGGAAAACAACGAGCAGTACTTC. This chain joins TRBV12-3 or TRBV12-4 and TRBJ2-7; D assignment may be TRBD1 or TRBD2 (6 bases each). Trimming removed 5 bases at V and 5 bases at J, with 16 bases between. This CDR3 is built from 14 residues.

This chain joins TRBV4-1 and TRBJ2-4, with D possibly matching TRBD1 (5 bases). V was shortened by 2 bases and J by 2 bases, with 7 bases between the two germline ends. CDR3 size: 14 residues. In germline, CDR1 is MGHRA, CDR2 YSYEKL. The CDR3 reads CASSQKGTKNIQYF. The CDR3 DNA reads TGCGCCAGCAGCCAAAAGGGGACCAAAAACATTCAGTACTTC.

This clonotype was detected only a few times. The genes are TRBV5-6 and TRBJ2-5, with D possibly being TRBD1 (5 bases). The CDR3 is 14 amino acids. CDR1 and CDR2 (germline): SGHDT, YYEEEE. Trimming pared 3 bases from V and 3 bases from J, leaving 12 bases between. The CDR3 loop is CASSWRPREETQYF. DNA of the CDR3: TGTGCCAGCAGCTGGCGGCCCAGGGAAGAGACCCAGTACTTC. Using reference TRBV5-6 and TRBJ2-5 for the parts outside the CDR3, the full variable domain is DAGVTQSPTHLIKTRGQQVTLRCSPKSGHDTVSWYQQALGQGPQFIFQYYEEEERQRGNFPDRFSGHQFPNYSSELNVNALLLGDSALYLCASSWRPREETQYFGPGTRLLVL.

As regards this clonotype: A much bigger clone sits one base away, suggesting this may be a read error. The V and J genes are TRBV18 and TRBJ2-2, with D uncertain. V lost 5 bases to trimming and J lost 9 bases, with 10 bases between them. This CDR3 comprises 12 residues. Germline CDR1 and CDR2: KGHSH and LQKENI. The DNA for the CDR3 is TGTGCCAGCTCAGCAATCCACCGGGAGCTGTTTTTT. Its translation: CASSAIHRELFF. Using reference TRBV18 and TRBJ2-2 for the parts outside the CDR3, the full variable domain is NAGVMQNPRHLVRRRGQEARLRCSPMKGHSHVYWYRQLPEEGLKFMVYLQKENIIDESGMPKERFSAEFPKEGPSILRIQQVVRGDSAAYFCASSAIHRELFFGEGSRLTVL.

This clonotype was counted at least ten times. This sequence joins TRBV7-2 and TRBJ1-2; D gene unclear. The CDR3 spans 14 residues. With 11 bases removed from V and 0 bases from J, the gap between germline ends came to 16 bases. Germline V gene data show CDR1 as SGHTA and CDR2 as FQGNSA. CDR3 residues: CAGLSIEPNYGYTF. The CDR3 DNA reads as TGTGCCGGACTATCTATTGAGCCTAACTATGGCTACACCTTC.

The sample holds many counts of this clonotype. J is TRBJ2-7 and V is TRBV4-2, with 8 bases that match TRBD1. Germline V CDR1 and CDR2: LGHNA, YNFKEQ. The CDR3 length is 12 residues. The V gene end was trimmed by 5 bases and the J gene end by 5 bases; junction bases not matched to a gene: 2. CDR3 residues: CASSNRGDEQYF. The DNA for the CDR3 is TGTGCCAGCAGCAACAGGGGGGACGAGCAGTACTTC.

This clonotype was recorded many times. The chain recombines TRBV10-3 with TRBJ1-2, with D possibly matching TRBD1 (6 bases). The germline gives CDR1 ENHRY, CDR2 SYGVKD. V lost 6 bases, J lost 1 base, and 12 bases lay in between. This CDR3 has 14 residues. The CDR3 nucleotides read TGTGCCATCAGCCCCGGACAGTTTAACTATGGCTACACCTTC. Encoded protein: CAISPGQFNYGYTF.

V and J are TRBV2 and TRBJ2-3, with D unresolved. Looked up from germline, CDR1 is SNHLY and CDR2 is FYNNEI. Deletions cut 10 bases from V and 9 bases from J, with 11 bases between. CDR3 length equals 10 residues. As DNA, the CDR3 is TGTGCCATCTCGACTTTCACGCAGTATTTT. Translation: CAISTFTQYF.

This clonotype was seen only a few times. The chain has TRBV7-2 and TRBJ1-4, with a weak D call TRBD1 (6 bases). This CDR3 comprises 13 residues. Germline assignment: CDR1 SGHTA and CDR2 FQGNSA. Trimming removed 5 bases from V and 8 bases from J, with 12 bases in between. The CDR3 DNA reads TGTGCCAGCAGCCCAGGGGAGGTGGAAAAACTGTTTTTT. It encodes CASSPGEVEKLFF.

A few counts support this clonotype. The chain uses TRBV29-1 and TRBJ2-5, with 12 bases aligning to TRBD2. The germline V gene has CDR1 SQVTM and CDR2 ANQGSEA. The junction had 6 bases not matched to a gene; V was cut back by 0 bases and J by 4 bases. CDR3 size: 16 residues. The CDR3 here is CSVEDWTSGDGETQYF. CDR3 DNA sequence: TGCAGCGTTGAAGATTGGACTAGCGGGGATGGAGAGACCCAGTACTTC.

This clonotype came up many times. This chain links TRBV6-1 with TRBJ2-7; D uncertain. Germline values: CDR1 MNHNS, CDR2 SASEGT. The CDR3 runs to 14 residues. V was shortened by 5 bases and J by 0 bases, with 11 bases between the two germline ends. As DNA, the CDR3 is TGTGCCAGCAGTCTCAAGCCTTTCTCCTACGAGCAGTACTTC. Its translation: CASSLKPFSYEQYF.

This clonotype was counted a few times. J is TRBJ2-2 and V is TRBV4-2, with D possibly being TRBD1 or TRBD2 (6 bases each). CDR3 length equals 16 residues. The ends were cut back, 1 base at V and 3 bases at J, with 12 bases in the middle. Germline CDR1 is LGHNA and CDR2 is YNFKEQ. The DNA for the CDR3 is TGTGCCAGCAGCCAAGTTGGGGGGCAAGACACCGGGGAGCTGTTTTTT. Translated: CASSQVGGQDTGELFF.

There are many counts of this clonotype. This chain joins TRBV20-1 and TRBJ2-1; 11 positions match TRBD1. Germline CDR1 is DFQATT and CDR2 is SNEGSKA (reference sequence). The V segment lost 5 bases and the J segment 10 bases; nucleotides outside the gene matches: 7. The CDR3 sequence is 13 residues long. CDR3 nucleotides: TGCAGTGCTTTAGGACAGGGGGCTTGGGAGCAGTTCTTC. As protein: CSALGQGAWEQFF.

This clonotype was observed a handful of times. This chain links TRBV11-2 with TRBJ2-2, with 11 bases identical to TRBD2. Looked up from germline, CDR1 is SGHAT and CDR2 is FQNNGV. J was trimmed by 3 bases and V by 0 bases; bases with no gene match: 0. The length of the CDR3 is 16 residues. The CDR3: CASSLELAGDTGELFF. In DNA, the CDR3 is TGTGCCAGCAGCTTAGAACTAGCGGGAGACACCGGGGAGCTGTTTTTT. The full variable domain, in which reference TRBV11-2 and TRBJ2-2 provide the parts outside the CDR3, is EAGVAQSPRYKIIEKRQSVAFWCNPISGHATLYWYQQILGQGPKLLIQFQNNGVVDDSQLPKDRFSAERLKGVDSTLKIQPAKLEDSAVYLCASSLELAGDTGELFFGEGSRLTVL.

The rearrangement uses TRBV20-1 and TRBJ1-1; D is perhaps TRBD1 (5 bases). Germline CDR1 and CDR2: DFQATT and SNEGSKA (reference sequence). Trimming removed 6 bases at V and 0 bases at J, with 8 bases between. The CDR3 covers 12 residues. The CDR3 sequence: CSAQGVNTEAFF. CDR3 in DNA: TGCAGTGCCCAAGGGGTGAACACTGAAGCTTTCTTT.